This T cell receptor (beta chain) was captured in a study of CD8 T cells in Susac syndrome. Sequencing targeted TCR beta in blood CD8+ and CD4+ T cells. Control patients had untreated stable or active relapsing-remitting multiple sclerosis by revised McDonald criteria. Purification of the CD8+ and CD4+ T cells relied on negative isolation, and TEMRA cells underwent FACS enrichment. An input of roughly 0.5 to 1 ug of RNA was subjected to reverse transcription using random hexamers. The amplification used immunoSEQ multiplex PCR on TCR beta CDR3; it spanned 54 Vbeta and 13 Jbeta. MiXCR, applied by TCRdb to the immunoSEQ multiplex PCR reads, yields one record per CDR3 protein. Here the sample spans about 300,000 distinct CDR3 sequences, about nine tenths being singletons. The material sequenced was CD8+ T cells from PBMCs. This TCR was sampled from a human donor with multiple sclerosis.

In DNA form, the CDR3 reads TGCAGTGCCCGGACACAAGAGACCCAGTACTTC. It codes for CSARTQETQYF. This sequence joins TRBV20-1 and TRBJ2-5; a possible D gene is TRBD1 (5 bases). The CDR3 totals 11 residues. From germline, CDR1 is DFQATT and CDR2 SNEGSKA (reference sequence). V lost 6 bases and J 2 bases, leaving 7 bases between the germline ends.